This TCR beta chain was documented in a study of tumor-infiltrating lymphocytes in primary liver carcinoma. This clonotype came up many times. The source material, 20-30 mg of unsorted bulk tissue, was used to co-extract RNA and DNA. Treatment-naive at the time, the patients had chronic HBV infection. Collection of samples drew on five separate regions of each tumor. In every tumor sample, viable tumor cells made up over 80%. Starting material of 400 to 600 ng total RNA yielded TCR beta cDNA via a constant-region primer. Three nested multiplex PCR rounds, a slightly modified ARM-PCR method, built the TCR beta libraries. TCRdb reprocessed the multiplex PCR reads via MiXCR and lists one record per CDR3 protein. The sample has around 21,000 distinct CDR3 sequences, around three quarters seen once. The receptor's source is a man aged 35-49 years with primary liver carcinoma and hepatitis B virus infection. The sample taken for sequencing was liver tumor tissue from sampling region 1. The subset: tumor region T1, superior pole.

The CDR3 coding sequence is TGCAGCGTTGCGTTAGGAGGTCTAGCGGGAGGGACAGATACGCAGTATTTT. Protein: CSVALGGLAGGTDTQYF. The chain carries TRBV29-1 and TRBJ2-3, with TRBD2 identical over 12 bases. Looked up from germline, CDR1 is SQVTM and CDR2 is ANQGSEA. J lost 3 bases, V lost 4 bases, and 11 bases had no gene match. The CDR3 has 17 amino acids.